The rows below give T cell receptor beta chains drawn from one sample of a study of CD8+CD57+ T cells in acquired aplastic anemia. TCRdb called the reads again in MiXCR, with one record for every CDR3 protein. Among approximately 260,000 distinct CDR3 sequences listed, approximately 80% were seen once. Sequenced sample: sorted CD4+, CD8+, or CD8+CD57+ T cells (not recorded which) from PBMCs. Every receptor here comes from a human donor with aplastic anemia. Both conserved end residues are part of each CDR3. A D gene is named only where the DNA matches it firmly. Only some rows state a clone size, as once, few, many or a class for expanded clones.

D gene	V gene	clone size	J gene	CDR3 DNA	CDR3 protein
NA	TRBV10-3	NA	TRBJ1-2	TGTGCCATCAGTGAGTCTTCAGGGGTCACCTATGGCTACACCTTC	CAISESSGVTYGYTF
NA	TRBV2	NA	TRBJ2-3	TGTGCCAGCAGGGCTGGGGAGACAGATGCGCAGTATTTT	CASRAGETDAQYF
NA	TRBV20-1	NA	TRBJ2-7	NA	CRGMGGAAMYLCATSIAGDYEQYF
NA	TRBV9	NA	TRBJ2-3	TGTGCCAGCAGCGTAGGGTCAGATACCCATTATCATGATTTT	CASSVGSDTHYHDF
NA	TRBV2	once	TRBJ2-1	TGTGCCAGCGGCGACGGGGGCGGAAACGGTCAGGATGAGGAGTTCTTC	CASGDGGGNGQDEEFF
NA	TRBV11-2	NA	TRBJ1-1	TGTGCCAGCAGCTTGAACAACAACACTGAAGCTTTCTTT	CASSLNNNTEAFF
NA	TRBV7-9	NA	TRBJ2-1	TGTGCCAGCAGCTATGGAGGGACGCAGGATCAGGGCTTC	CASSYGGTQDQGF
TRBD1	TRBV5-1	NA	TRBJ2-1	TGCGCCAGCAGCAAGACAGGGGAGACTTACAATGAGCAGTTCTTC	CASSKTGETYNEQFF
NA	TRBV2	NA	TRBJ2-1	TGTGCCAGCAGGGAGGGGGGCACAAACGGGCAGGATGAGGAGTTCTTC	CASREGGTNGQDEEFF
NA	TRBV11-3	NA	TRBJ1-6	TGTGCCAGCAGCTTAGGCGGGACACAGCGATCCCCCCTCCACTTT	CASSLGGTQRSPLHF
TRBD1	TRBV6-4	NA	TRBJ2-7	TGTGCCAGCAGGGCCGGACAGGGGTTACACTACGAGCAGTACTTC	CASRAGQGLHYEQYF
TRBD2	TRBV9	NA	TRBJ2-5	TGTGCCAGCAGCAGCGGACTAGCGACGACACAATCACAGTACTTC	CASSSGLATTQSQYF
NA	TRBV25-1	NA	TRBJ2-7	TGTGCCAGCAGTGAGCAGGGGCTACACGAGCAGTACTTC	CASSEQGLHEQYF
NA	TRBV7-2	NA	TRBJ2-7	TGTGCCAGCAGTGATGCGGGGATCCCCGAGCAGTACTTC	CASSDAGIPEQYF
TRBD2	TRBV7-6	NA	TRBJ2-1	TGTGCCAGCACCCTAGGGAGGGTCCCCGCGAGCGCTAACCAGTTCTTC	CASTLGRVPASANQFF
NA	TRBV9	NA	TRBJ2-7	TGTGCCAGCAGCGCGTACACCGGGAGCAACACCGGGGAGCTGTACTTC	CASSAYTGSNTGELYF
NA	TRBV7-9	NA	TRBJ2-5	TGTGCCAGCAGCAGTGACAGCGAGCAGGGGACCCAGTACTTC	CASSSDSEQGTQYF
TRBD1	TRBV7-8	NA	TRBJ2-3	TGTGCCGGCAGCAAACGGACAGGCCGCAAAGCTACGCAGTATTTT	CAGSKRTGRKATQYF
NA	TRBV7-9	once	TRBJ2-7	TGTGCCACCAGCGGCCGGGGCCTCGCCTACGAGGAGGAGTTC	CATSGRGLAYEEEF
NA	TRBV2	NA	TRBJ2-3	TGTGCCAGCAGTGATCTGGGCTCAGGGGGGGGGGATTTT	CASSDLGSGGGDF
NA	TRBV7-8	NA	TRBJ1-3	TGTGCCAGCAGCGTAGTGGTTAGCGGGAGGGAAAGCACCACCATATATTTT	CASSVVVSGRESTTIYF
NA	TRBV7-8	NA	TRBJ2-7	TGTGCCAGCAGCTCATCGCAAGGTCGAGATACGCAGTACTTC	CASSSSQGRDTQYF
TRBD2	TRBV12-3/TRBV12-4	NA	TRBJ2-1	TGTGCCAGCAGTAGACGGACTAGCGGGGGGGCTGCCAATGAGCAGTTCTTC	CASSRRTSGGAANEQFF
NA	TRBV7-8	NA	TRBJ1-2	TGTGCCAGCAAGGTAGCGGGGGAGGACTATGGCCACTATTTC	CASKVAGEDYGHYF
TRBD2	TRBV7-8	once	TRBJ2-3	TGTGCCAGCAGCTTTGTAGTTAGCGGGAGGGACCGCACAGATACGCAGTATTTT	CASSFVVSGRDRTDTQYF
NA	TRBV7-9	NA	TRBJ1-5	TGTGCCAGCAGCGTAGGGGTCTCGGGGAAGCTGCCCCGGCATTTT	CASSVGVSGKLPRHF
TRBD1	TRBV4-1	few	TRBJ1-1	TGCGCCAGCGGCCCGGACAGGCCAACGCCGTTGAACACTGAAGCTTTCTTT	CASGPDRPTPLNTEAFF
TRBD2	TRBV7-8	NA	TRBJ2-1	TGTGCCAGCAGCGTAGCGGGAGGGACCGATACGCAGTTCTTC	CASSVAGGTDTQFF
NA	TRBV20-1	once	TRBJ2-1	TGCAGTGCTAGAGTCCGGAGCTCCTACAATGAGCAGTTCTTC	CSARVRSSYNEQFF
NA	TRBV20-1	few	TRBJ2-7	TGCAGTGCTAGTGGGCAGGGTCCCTACGAGCAGTACTTC	CSASGQGPYEQYF
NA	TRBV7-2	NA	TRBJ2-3	TGTGCCAGCAGCATAGCGGCCGGTCCCGATACGCAGTATTTT	CASSIAAGPDTQYF
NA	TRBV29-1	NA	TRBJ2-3	TGCAGCGTTGACGTGGCAGTTAGCACAGATACGCAGTATTTT	CSVDVAVSTDTQYF
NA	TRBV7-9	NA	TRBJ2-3	TGTGCCAGCAGCGTAAGGTCAGGTGGGGAGTATTTT	CASSVRSGGEYF
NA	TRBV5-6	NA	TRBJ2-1	TGTGCCAGCAGCTTGGGGGAGGCTTCTTCCAATGAGCAGTTCTTC	CASSLGEASSNEQFF
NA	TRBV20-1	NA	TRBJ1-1	TGCAGTGCTAGACCGACAGATGAAGCTTTCTTT	CSARPTDEAFF
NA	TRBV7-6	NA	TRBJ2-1	TGTGCCAGCAGCTTGCAATCCAATAATTCACCCCTTCACCAGTTCTTC	CASSLQSNNSPLHQFF
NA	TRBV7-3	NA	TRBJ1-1	TGTGCCAGCAGCCAAGGGGACGGAACTGAAACTTTGTTT	CASSQGDGTETLF
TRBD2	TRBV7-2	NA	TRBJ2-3	TGTGCCAGCAGCTTAGTTGGCTGGCGGGGGTGGGGCAGATTT	CASSLVGWRGWGRF
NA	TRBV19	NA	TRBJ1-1	TGTGCCAGTAGCTTAGATCTGGCAGGGTACACTGAAGCTTTCTTT	CASSLDLAGYTEAFF
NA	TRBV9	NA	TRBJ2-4	TGTGCCAGCGGAGTAGTACGGGACATTCAGTACTTC	CASGVVRDIQYF
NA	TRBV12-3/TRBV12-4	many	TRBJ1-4	TGTGCCAGCAGTCCACAGGGACAAGGACGTGAAAAACTGTTTTTT	CASSPQGQGREKLFF
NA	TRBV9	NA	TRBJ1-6	TGTGCCAGCAGCGTGGGGGGACGGAGCACAGATACGCCCCTCCACTTT	CASSVGGRSTDTPLHF
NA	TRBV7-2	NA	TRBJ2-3	NA	CASSVVAGGSDTQF
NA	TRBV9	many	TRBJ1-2	NA	CASSVGSDTQYFDTF
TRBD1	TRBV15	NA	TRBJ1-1	TGTGCCACCAGCAGAGGCCCGGACAGGCGAAACACTGAAGCTTTCTTT	CATSRGPDRRNTEAFF
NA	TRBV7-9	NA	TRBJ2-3	TGTGCCAGTAGCCCAGTTAATGCTAGCGTTACGGATACTTTT	CASSPVNASVTDTF
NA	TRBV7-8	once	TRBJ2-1	TGTGCCAGCAGCTTAGCGAGCGGACCCGATACTGAGCATCTCTTC	CASSLASGPDTEHLF
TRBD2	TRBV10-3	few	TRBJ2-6	TGTGCCATCAGTCTCACTAGCGGGGGGTCTGGGGCCAACGTCCTGACTTTC	CAISLTSGGSGANVLTF
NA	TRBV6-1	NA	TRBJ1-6	TGTGCCAGCAATCTCGATTCTGGAGGGAATTCACCCCTCCACTTT	CASNLDSGGNSPLHF
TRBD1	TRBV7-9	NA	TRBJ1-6	TGTGCCAGCAGCTTAGATCAGACAGGGAACACTGAAGCTCTCCACTTT	CASSLDQTGNTEALHF
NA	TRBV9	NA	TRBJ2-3	TGTGCCAGCGGGAAAGGGCGTGAAAAACTGTTTTTTCAGTATTTT	CASGKGREKLFFQYF
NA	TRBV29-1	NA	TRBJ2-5	TGCAGCGTTGACACTGTGCTTTTGGAGACCCAGTACTTC	CSVDTVLLETQYF
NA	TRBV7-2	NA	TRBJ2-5	TGTGCCAGCAGCTTAGCCCTTAGCGGCTATAGGGCCCAGTACTTC	CASSLALSGYRAQYF
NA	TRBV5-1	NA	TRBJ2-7	TGCGCCAGCAGCAAAGACAGAATCTACGAGCAGTACTTC	CASSKDRIYEQYF
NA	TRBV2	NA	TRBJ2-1	TGTGCCAGCGGTGCCGGGGTAACAAATACTGAGCAGTTTTTC	CASGAGVTNTEQFF
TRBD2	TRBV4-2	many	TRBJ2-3	TGTGCCAGCAGCCAAGAGCGGGGGGGCCCAGATACGCAGTATTTT	CASSQERGGPDTQYF
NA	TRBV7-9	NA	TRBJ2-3	TGTGCCAGCAGCTTAAATCGGACGAGGAGCACTAAAGAGTATTTT	CASSLNRTRSTKEYF
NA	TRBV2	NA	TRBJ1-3	TGTGCCATCAGTGAGTCGGGGAGATTCGGAAACACCATATATTTT	CAISESGRFGNTIYF
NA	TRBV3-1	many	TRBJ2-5	TGTGCCAGCAGCTACAGGATTAGAAGACAAGAGACCCAGTACTTC	CASSYRIRRQETQYF